The source of this T cell receptor (beta chain) is a study of CD8 T cells in ankylosing spondylitis. Broader study findings: A TCR beta motif of about eight highly homologous variants seemed to mark ankylosing spondylitis blood. Prior literature has documented some motif variants in synovial fluid and blood from reactive arthritis. According to the report, clones linked to the disease were significantly enriched in matched synovial fluid samples taken from ankylosing spondylitis patients.

This clonotype was seen a handful of times. The antigen is undetermined. V was clipped by 4 bases and J by 5 bases, with 6 bases between them. Germline V gene sequence: CDR1 SGHVS, CDR2 FQNEAQ. The CDR3 loop spans 11 amino acids. For TCR beta, libraries came from quantitative 5'-RACE with molecular barcodes. MiXCR was run by TCRdb on the 5' RACE reads, yielding one entry per CDR3 protein. The table has around 340,000 distinct CDR3 sequences, more than 20% seen once. This clonotype was sampled from a male donor with ankylosing spondylitis or in good health (not recorded which). Sequenced input: blood, either unsorted or a sorted T cell fraction (not recorded which). This rearrangement joins TRBV7-8 to TRBJ2-7; no firm D call. The CDR3 sequence is CASSSLHEQYF. The DNA of the CDR3 is TGTGCCAGCAGCTCCCTCCACGAGCAGTACTTC.